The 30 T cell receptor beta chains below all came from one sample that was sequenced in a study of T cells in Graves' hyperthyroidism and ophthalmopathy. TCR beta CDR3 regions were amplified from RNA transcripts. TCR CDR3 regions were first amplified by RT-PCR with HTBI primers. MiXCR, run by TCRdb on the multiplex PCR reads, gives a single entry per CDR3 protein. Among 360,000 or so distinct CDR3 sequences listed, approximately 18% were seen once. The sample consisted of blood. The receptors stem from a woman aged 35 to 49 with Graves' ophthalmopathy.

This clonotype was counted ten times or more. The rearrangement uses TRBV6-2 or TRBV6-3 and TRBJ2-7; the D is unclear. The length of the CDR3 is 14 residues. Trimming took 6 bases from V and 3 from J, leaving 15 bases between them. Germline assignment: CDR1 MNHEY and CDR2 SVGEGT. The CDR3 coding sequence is TGTGCCAGCAGGCATAGGGCTACAAACTACGAGCAGTACTTC. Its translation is CASRHRATNYEQYF.

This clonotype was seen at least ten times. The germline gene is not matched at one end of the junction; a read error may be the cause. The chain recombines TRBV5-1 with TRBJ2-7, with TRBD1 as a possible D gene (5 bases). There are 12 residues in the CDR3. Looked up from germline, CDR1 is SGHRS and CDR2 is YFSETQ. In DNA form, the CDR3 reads TGTGCCAGCAGTTTAGGGGCTTACGAGCAGTACTTC. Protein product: CASSLGAYEQYF.

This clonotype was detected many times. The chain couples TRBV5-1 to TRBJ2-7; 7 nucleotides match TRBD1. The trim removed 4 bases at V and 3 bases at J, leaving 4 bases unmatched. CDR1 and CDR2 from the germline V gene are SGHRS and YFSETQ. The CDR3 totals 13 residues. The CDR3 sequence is CASSHTGDYEQYF. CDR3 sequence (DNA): TGCGCCAGCAGCCATACAGGGGACTACGAGCAGTACTTC.

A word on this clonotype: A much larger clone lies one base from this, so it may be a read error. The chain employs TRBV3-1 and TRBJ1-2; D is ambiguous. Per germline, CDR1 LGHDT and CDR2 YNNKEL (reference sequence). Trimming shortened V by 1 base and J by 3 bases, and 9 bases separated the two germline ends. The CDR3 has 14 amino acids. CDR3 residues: CASSQAGRDYGYTF. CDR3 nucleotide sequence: TGTGCCAGCAGCCAAGCCGGACGGGACTATGGCTACACCTTC.

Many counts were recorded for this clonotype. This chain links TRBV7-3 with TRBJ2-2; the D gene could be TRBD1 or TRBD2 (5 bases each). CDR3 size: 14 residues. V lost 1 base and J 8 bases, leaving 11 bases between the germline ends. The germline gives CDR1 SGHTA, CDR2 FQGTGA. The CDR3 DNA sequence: TGTGCCAGCAGCTTAATGGGCGAGGGGGGGGAGCTGTTTTTT. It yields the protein CASSLMGEGGELFF.

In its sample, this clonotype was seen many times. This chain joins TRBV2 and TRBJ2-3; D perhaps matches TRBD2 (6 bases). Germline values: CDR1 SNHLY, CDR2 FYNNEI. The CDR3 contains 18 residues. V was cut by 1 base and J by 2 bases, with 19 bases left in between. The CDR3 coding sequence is TGTGCCAGCAGTGAAGGGAGGGGTGCGGGGAGCTCCACAGATACGCAGTATTTT. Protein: CASSEGRGAGSSTDTQYF.

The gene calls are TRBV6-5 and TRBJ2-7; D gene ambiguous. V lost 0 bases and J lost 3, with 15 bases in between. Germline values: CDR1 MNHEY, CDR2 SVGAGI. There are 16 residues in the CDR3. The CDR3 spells CASSYSLTTDLYEQYF. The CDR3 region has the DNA TGTGCCAGCAGTTACTCCCTGACCACCGACCTCTACGAGCAGTACTTC.

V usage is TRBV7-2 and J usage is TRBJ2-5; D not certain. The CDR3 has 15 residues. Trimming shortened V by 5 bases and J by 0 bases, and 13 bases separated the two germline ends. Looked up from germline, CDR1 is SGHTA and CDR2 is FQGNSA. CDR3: CASSLTDLYQETQYF. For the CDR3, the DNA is TGTGCCAGCAGCCTCACGGACCTGTACCAAGAGACCCAGTACTTC.

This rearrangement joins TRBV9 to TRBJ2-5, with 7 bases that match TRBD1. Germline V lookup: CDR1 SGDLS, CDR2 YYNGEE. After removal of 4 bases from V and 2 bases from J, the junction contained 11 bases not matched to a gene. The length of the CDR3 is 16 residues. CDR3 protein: CASSSTGASQQETQYF. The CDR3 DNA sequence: TGTGCCAGCAGCTCCACAGGGGCCTCTCAGCAAGAGACCCAGTACTTC.

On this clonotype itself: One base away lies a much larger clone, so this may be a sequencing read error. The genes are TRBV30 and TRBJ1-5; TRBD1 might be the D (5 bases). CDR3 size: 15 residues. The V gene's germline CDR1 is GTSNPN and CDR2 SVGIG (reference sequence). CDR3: CTWTPWGSSFQPQHF. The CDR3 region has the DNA TGTACCTGGACCCCGTGGGGCAGCTCTTTTCAGCCCCAGCATTTT.

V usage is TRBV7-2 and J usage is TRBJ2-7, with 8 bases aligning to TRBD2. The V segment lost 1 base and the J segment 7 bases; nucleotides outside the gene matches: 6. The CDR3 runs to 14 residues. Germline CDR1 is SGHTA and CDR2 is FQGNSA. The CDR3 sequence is CASSLEAGVGEQYF. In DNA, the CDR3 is TGTGCCAGCAGCTTAGAAGCGGGAGTGGGGGAGCAGTACTTC.

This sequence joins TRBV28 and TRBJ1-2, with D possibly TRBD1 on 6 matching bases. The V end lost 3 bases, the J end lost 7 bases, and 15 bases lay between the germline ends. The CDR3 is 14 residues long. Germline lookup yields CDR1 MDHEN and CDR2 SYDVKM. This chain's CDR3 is CASSFKGPRGGYTF. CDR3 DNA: TGTGCCAGCAGTTTTAAGGGCCCCAGGGGTGGCTACACCTTC.

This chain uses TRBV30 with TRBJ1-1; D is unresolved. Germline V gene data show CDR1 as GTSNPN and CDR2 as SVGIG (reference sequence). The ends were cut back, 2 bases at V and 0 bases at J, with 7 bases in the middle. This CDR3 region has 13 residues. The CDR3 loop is CAWSFNMNTEAFF. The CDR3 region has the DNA TGTGCCTGGAGTTTTAACATGAACACTGAAGCTTTCTTT.

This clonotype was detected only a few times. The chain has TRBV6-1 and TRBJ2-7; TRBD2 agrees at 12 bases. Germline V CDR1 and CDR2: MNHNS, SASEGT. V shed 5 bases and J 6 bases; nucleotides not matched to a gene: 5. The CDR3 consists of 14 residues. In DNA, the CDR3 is TGTGCCAGCAGTCCGACTAGCGGGAGATCCGAGCAGTACTTC. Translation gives CASSPTSGRSEQYF.

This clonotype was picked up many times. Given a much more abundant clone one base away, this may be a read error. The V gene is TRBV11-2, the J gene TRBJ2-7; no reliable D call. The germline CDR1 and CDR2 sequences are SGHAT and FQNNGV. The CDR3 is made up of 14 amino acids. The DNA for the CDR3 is TGTGCCAGCAGCTTAGACCCCGCCGGTATCGAGCAGCACTTC. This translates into CASSLDPAGIEQHF.

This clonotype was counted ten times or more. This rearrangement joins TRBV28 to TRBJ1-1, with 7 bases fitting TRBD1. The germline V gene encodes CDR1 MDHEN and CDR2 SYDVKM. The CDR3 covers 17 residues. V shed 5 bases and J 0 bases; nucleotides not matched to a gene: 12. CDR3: CASSPTMGGQMNTEAFF. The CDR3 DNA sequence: TGTGCCAGCAGTCCCACCATGGGGGGACAGATGAACACTGAAGCTTTCTTT.

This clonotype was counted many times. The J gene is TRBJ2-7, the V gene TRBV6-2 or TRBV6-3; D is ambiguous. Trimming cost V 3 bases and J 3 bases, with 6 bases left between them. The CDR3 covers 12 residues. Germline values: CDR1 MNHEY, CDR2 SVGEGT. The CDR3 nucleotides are TGTGCCAGCAGTTATTTTTACTACGAGCAGTACTTC. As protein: CASSYFYYEQYF.

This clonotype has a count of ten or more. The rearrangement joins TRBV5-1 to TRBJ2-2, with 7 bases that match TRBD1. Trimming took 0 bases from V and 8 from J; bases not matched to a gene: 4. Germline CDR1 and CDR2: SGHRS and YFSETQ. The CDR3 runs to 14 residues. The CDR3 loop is CASSLDRQGGELFF. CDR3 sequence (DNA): TGCGCCAGCAGCTTGGACCGACAGGGTGGGGAGCTGTTTTTT. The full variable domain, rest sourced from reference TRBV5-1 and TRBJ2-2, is KAGVTQTPRYLIKTRGQQVTLSCSPISGHRSVSWYQQTPGQGLQFLFEYFSETQRNKGNFPGRFSGRQFSNSRSEMNVSTLELGDSALYLCASSLDRQGGELFFGEGSRLTVL.

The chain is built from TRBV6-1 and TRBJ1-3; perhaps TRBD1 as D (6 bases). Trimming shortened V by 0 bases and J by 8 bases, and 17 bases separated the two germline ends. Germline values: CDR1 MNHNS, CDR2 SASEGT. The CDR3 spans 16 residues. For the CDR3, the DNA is TGTGCCAGCAGTGAAGCGGGGCAACAGGGTCGTCACACCATATATTTT. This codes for CASSEAGQQGRHTIYF.

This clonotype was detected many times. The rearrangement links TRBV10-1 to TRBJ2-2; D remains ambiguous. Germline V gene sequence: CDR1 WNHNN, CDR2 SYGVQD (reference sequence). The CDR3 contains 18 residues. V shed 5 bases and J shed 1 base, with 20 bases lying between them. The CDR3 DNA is TGCGCCAGCAGTAAAATAACGGGCACGCCATTGAACACCGGGGAGCTGTTTTTT. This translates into CASSKITGTPLNTGELFF.

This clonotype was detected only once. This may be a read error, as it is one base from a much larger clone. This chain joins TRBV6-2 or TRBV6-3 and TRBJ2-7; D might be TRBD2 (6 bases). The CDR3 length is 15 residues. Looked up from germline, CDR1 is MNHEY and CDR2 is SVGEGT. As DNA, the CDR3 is TGTGTCAGCAGTTTTATACGGGAGAGGAGGCACGAGCAGCACTTC. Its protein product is CVSSFIRERRHEQHF.

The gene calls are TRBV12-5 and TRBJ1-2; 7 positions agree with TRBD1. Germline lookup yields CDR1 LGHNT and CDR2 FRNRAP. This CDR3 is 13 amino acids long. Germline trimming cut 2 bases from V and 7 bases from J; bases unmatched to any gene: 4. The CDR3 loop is CASGLPEGAGYTF. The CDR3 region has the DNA TGTGCTAGTGGTTTGCCAGAGGGGGCTGGCTACACCTTC.

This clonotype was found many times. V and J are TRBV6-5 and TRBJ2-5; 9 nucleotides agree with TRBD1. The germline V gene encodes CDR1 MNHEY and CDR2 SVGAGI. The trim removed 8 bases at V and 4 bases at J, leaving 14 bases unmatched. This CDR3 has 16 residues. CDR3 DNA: TGTGCCAGCGGGACTGGACAGGGGCTATCGGGAGAGACCCAGTACTTC. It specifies CASGTGQGLSGETQYF.

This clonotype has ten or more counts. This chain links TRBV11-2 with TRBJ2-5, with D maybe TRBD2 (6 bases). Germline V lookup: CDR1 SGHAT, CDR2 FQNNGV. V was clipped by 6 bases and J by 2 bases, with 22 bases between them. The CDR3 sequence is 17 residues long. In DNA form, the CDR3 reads TGTGCCAGCAGGCCTACCGGGACTTTTCTTCTTCAAGAGACCCAGTACTTC. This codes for CASRPTGTFLLQETQYF. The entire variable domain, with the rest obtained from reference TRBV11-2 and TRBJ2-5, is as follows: EAGVAQSPRYKIIEKRQSVAFWCNPISGHATLYWYQQILGQGPKLLIQFQNNGVVDDSQLPKDRFSAERLKGVDSTLKIQPAKLEDSAVYLCASRPTGTFLLQETQYFGPGTRLLVL.

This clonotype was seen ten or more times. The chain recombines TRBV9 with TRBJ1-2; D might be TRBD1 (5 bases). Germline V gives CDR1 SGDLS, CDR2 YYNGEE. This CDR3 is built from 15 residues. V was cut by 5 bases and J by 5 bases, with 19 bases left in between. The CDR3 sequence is CASSGPQGRGYGYTF. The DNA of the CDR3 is TGTGCCAGCAGTGGACCCCAGGGTAGAGGATATGGCTACACCTTC.

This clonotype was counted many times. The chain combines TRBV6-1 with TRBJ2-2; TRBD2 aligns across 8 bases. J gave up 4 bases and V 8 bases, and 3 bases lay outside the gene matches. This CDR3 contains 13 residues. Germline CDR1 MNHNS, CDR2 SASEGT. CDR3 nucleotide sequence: TGTGCCAGCCTGGGGACTAGCACCGGGGAGCTGTTTTTT. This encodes CASLGTSTGELFF.

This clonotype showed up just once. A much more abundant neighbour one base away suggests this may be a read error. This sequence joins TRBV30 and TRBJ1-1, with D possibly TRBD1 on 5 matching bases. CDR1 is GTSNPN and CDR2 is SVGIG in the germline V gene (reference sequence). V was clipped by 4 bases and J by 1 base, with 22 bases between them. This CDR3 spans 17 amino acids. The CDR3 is CAWTTRTKNLRNTEAFF. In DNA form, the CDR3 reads TGTGCCTGGACTACCCGGACAAAAAACTTGCGGAACACTGAAGCTTTCTTT.

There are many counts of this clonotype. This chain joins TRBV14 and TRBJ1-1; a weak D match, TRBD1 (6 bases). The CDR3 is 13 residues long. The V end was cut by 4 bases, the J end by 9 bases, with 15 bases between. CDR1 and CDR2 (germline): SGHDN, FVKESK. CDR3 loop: CASSPARQAKAFF. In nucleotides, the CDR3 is TGTGCCAGCAGCCCCGCCCGACAGGCAAAAGCTTTCTTT.

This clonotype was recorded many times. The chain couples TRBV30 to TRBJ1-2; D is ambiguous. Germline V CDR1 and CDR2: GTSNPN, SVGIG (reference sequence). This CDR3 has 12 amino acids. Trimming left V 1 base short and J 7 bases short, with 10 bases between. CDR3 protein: CAWSGWAPGYTF. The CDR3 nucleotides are TGTGCCTGGAGTGGTTGGGCGCCTGGCTACACCTTC.

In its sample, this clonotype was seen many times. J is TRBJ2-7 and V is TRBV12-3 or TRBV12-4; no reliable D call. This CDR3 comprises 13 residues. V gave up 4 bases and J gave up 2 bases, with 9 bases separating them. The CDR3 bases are TGTGCCAGCAGTTATGGACCCGCCTACGAGCAGTACTTC. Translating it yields CASSYGPAYEQYF.